Following are 25 T cell receptor beta chains from one sample sequenced in a study of cytotoxic CD8 clonotypes in ibrutinib-treated CLL. Here immunoSEQ multiplex PCR was the method, and the copy in TCRdb shows in-frame clones only, minus some. The table lists tens of thousands of clones, roughly three quarters of them singletons. The sequences come from PBMCs, collected at disease progression, from a patient treated with ibrutinib. All receptors come from a human donor with chronic lymphocytic leukemia.

This chain links TRBV5-3 with TRBJ1-5; no firm D call. TRBV5-3 is noted as an ORF with a role that remains uncertain. CDR3 size: 20 residues. With 5 bases removed from V and 2 bases from J, the gap between germline ends came to 29 bases. DNA of the CDR3: TGTGCCAGAAGGAGGAACCACCACAGTAGGGCGAGGTTGGGCAATCAGCCCCAGCATTTT. It specifies CARRRNHHSRARLGNQPQHF.

The chain recombines TRBV5-1 with TRBJ2-5; D is unresolved. Trimming pared 0 bases from V and 0 bases from J, leaving 6 bases between. Germline V gene sequence: CDR1 SGHRS, CDR2 YFSETQ. CDR3 size: 14 residues. The DNA of the CDR3 is TGCGCCAGCAGCTTGGCAGTTAACCAAGAGACCCAGTACTTC. Translating gives CASSLAVNQETQYF.

The V call is TRBV2, the J call TRBJ2-3; 7 positions match TRBD2. Germline CDR1 reads SNHLY; CDR2 reads FYNNEI. The CDR3 totals 15 residues. V shed 4 bases and J 4 bases; nucleotides not matched to a gene: 8. CDR3 loop: CASSAWTRSSDTQYF. The DNA for the CDR3 is TGTGCCAGCAGTGCTTGGACTAGATCCTCAGATACGCAGTATTTT. The whole variable domain, remainder taken from reference TRBV2 and TRBJ2-3, is EPEVTQTPSHQVTQMGQEVILRCVPISNHLYFYWYRQILGQKVEFLVSFYNNEISEKSEIFDDQFSVERPDGSNFTLKIRSTKLEDSAMYFCASSAWTRSSDTQYFGPGTRLTVL.

This chain links TRBV19 with TRBJ2-7; D assignment may be TRBD1 or TRBD2 (5 bases each). Trimming shortened V by 2 bases and J by 2 bases, and 10 bases separated the two germline ends. This CDR3 comprises 14 residues. CDR1 LNHDA and CDR2 SQIVND come from the germline V gene (reference sequence). The CDR3, as DNA: TGTGCCAGTAGTATACCGGGACGGACCTACGAGCAGTACTTC. Amino acid sequence: CASSIPGRTYEQYF.

The gene calls are TRBV11-2 and TRBJ2-1; D not resolved. This CDR3 is 13 amino acids long. The germline V gene has CDR1 SGHAT and CDR2 FQNNGV. V was shortened by 2 bases and J by 5 bases, with 7 bases between the two germline ends. Here the CDR3 reads CASSLTVNNEQFF. DNA of the CDR3: TGTGCCAGCAGCTTAACCGTCAACAATGAGCAGTTCTTC. Full variable domain (missing parts from reference TRBV11-2 and TRBJ2-1): EAGVAQSPRYKIIEKRQSVAFWCNPISGHATLYWYQQILGQGPKLLIQFQNNGVVDDSQLPKDRFSAERLKGVDSTLKIQPAKLEDSAVYLCASSLTVNNEQFFGPGTRLTVL.

This chain uses TRBV5-1 with TRBJ2-1; no firm D call. CDR1 SGHRS and CDR2 YFSETQ come from the germline V gene. V lost 2 bases, J lost 1 base, and 10 bases lay in between. This CDR3 has 15 residues. The CDR3: CASSFTAASYNEQFF. The CDR3 bases are TGCGCCAGCAGCTTTACGGCGGCTTCCTACAATGAGCAGTTCTTC.

The chain has TRBV27 and TRBJ2-7; 9 bases are a match to TRBD1. CDR1 and CDR2 (germline): MNHEY, SMNVEV (reference sequence). The CDR3 runs 15 residues. The J segment lost 4 bases and the V segment lost 5 bases, leaving 9 bases of the junction unmatched. CDR3 nucleotides: TGTGCCAGCAGTACGGGGACAGGGAAGGTGTACGAGCAGTACTTC. Its protein is CASSTGTGKVYEQYF.

The V call is TRBV25-1, the J call TRBJ1-3; 7 nucleotides agree with TRBD1. Germline V CDR1 and CDR2: MGHDK, SYGVNS. This CDR3 contains 15 residues. After removal of 2 bases from V and 4 bases from J, the junction contained 5 bases not matched to a gene. DNA of the CDR3: TGTGCCAGCAGTGAAGGACAGGTACGCGGAAACACCATATATTTT. It specifies CASSEGQVRGNTIYF.

In this sample, this clone turned up a few times. This chain uses TRBV6-5 with TRBJ1-3; D ambiguous. CDR3 length: 13 amino acids. Looked up from germline, CDR1 is MNHEY and CDR2 is SVGAGI. Trimming took 6 bases from V and 0 from J, leaving 6 bases between them. Here the CDR3 reads CASSENSGNTIYF. CDR3 in DNA: TGTGCCAGCAGCGAAAACTCTGGAAACACCATATATTTT.

Remarks on this clone: The same CDR3 is also encoded by other DNA sequences in this sample. V is TRBV18 and J is TRBJ2-3; D is possibly TRBD1 (6 bases). The CDR3 has 14 amino acids. Germline CDR1 KGHSH, CDR2 LQKENI. The V gene lost 2 bases and the J gene lost 3 bases, with 9 bases spanning the gap. The CDR3, as DNA: TGTGCCAGCTCACCATGGGGGCGGACAGATACGCAGTATTTT. Protein: CASSPWGRTDTQYF. Supplemented by reference TRBV18 and TRBJ2-3, the full variable domain reads NAGVMQNPRHLVRRRGQEARLRCSPMKGHSHVYWYRQLPEEGLKFMVYLQKENIIDESGMPKERFSAEFPKEGPSILRIQQVVRGDSAAYFCASSPWGRTDTQYFGPGTRLTVL.

The genes are TRBV5-1 and TRBJ1-2; a weak D match, TRBD1 (6 bases). Deletions cut 5 bases from V and 3 bases from J, with 20 bases between. Germline V gene lookup returns CDR1 SGHRS and CDR2 YFSETQ. This CDR3 region has 16 residues. The CDR3 DNA follows: TGCGCCAGCAGTTCCATTCCCGGGGGCGTGGACTATGGCTACACCTTC. Amino acid sequence: CASSSIPGGVDYGYTF.

The chain has TRBV9 and TRBJ2-3, with D tentatively TRBD2 (5 bases). Germline loops: CDR1 SGDLS, CDR2 YYNGEE. Between the trimmed V and J ends, which lost 0 bases and 3 bases, there was a span of 20 bases. CDR3 length: 18 residues. The CDR3 DNA sequence: TGTGCCAGCAGCGTAGCGATTCCGGGGTCTCTAGGGACAGATACGCAGTATTTT. Its translation is CASSVAIPGSLGTDTQYF.

The J gene is TRBJ2-1, the V gene TRBV6-1; TRBD2 matches at 11 bases. The V and J ends lost 4 bases and 9 bases, in that order; junction bases with no gene match: 11. Per germline, CDR1 MNHNS and CDR2 SASEGT. This CDR3 region has 16 residues. CDR3 protein: CASSVLAGGTGGEQFF. The CDR3 bases are TGTGCCAGCAGTGTCCTAGCGGGAGGAACGGGGGGTGAGCAGTTCTTC.

This sequence joins TRBV18 and TRBJ1-2; TRBD1 matches at 8 bases. This CDR3 spans 15 amino acids. Germline assignment: CDR1 KGHSH and CDR2 LQKENI. Trimming took 0 bases from V and 5 from J; bases not matched to a gene: 5. In nucleotides, the CDR3 is TGTGCCAGCTCACCACCGACAGGGGAGTTTTATGGCTACACCTTC. As protein: CASSPPTGEFYGYTF.

Only a few counts were recorded for this clone. The chain uses TRBV27 and TRBJ1-5; 8 bases map to TRBD1. The CDR3 loop spans 15 amino acids. Looked up from germline, CDR1 is MNHEY and CDR2 is SMNVEV (reference sequence). Trimming cost V 3 bases and J 3 bases; bases outside gene matches: 4. CDR3 loop: CASSFFQGANQPQHF. The CDR3 region has the DNA TGTGCCAGCAGTTTTTTTCAGGGGGCCAATCAGCCCCAGCATTTT.

The CDR3 coding sequence is TGTGCCAGCAGCGCCGGAAACGGCACAGGGCCCTTTAACTATGGCTACACCTTC. This sequence encodes CASSAGNGTGPFNYGYTF. The chain uses TRBV9 and TRBJ1-2, with a possible D match to TRBD1 (6 bases). Germline lookup yields CDR1 SGDLS and CDR2 YYNGEE. The V gene lost 3 bases and the J gene lost 1 base, with 22 bases spanning the gap. This CDR3 comprises 18 residues. Filled out from reference TRBV9 and TRBJ1-2, the complete variable domain reads DSGVTQTPKHLITATGQRVTLRCSPRSGDLSVYWYQQSLDQGLQFLIQYYNGEERAKGNILERFSAQQFPDLHSELNLSSLELGDSALYFCASSAGNGTGPFNYGYTFGSGTRLTVV.

The genes are TRBV11-3 and TRBJ2-1, with a possible D match to TRBD2 (5 bases). This CDR3 has 15 amino acids. The V end was cut by 1 base, the J end by 7 bases, with 14 bases between. Germline loops: CDR1 SGHNT, CDR2 YENEEA. CDR3: CASSLGGVLLNEQFF. CDR3 DNA: TGTGCCAGCAGCTTAGGGGGAGTACTTTTGAATGAGCAGTTCTTC. Filled out from reference TRBV11-3 and TRBJ2-1, the complete variable domain reads EAGVVQSPRYKIIEKKQPVAFWCNPISGHNTLYWYLQNLGQGPELLIRYENEEAVDDSQLPKDRFSAERLKGVDSTLKIQPAELGDSAVYLCASSLGGVLLNEQFFGPGTRLTVL.

This clone has only one observation. The chain links TRBV6-1 to TRBJ2-7, with 12 bases identical to TRBD2. The CDR3 is 14 residues long. The junction had 5 bases not matched to a gene; V was cut back by 5 bases and J by 6 bases. The germline CDR1 and CDR2 sequences are MNHNS and SASEGT. This CDR3 reads CASSPLAGGSEQYF. The CDR3 DNA reads as TGTGCCAGCAGTCCACTAGCGGGAGGAAGCGAGCAGTACTTC.

This chain links TRBV27 with TRBJ2-5; D may be TRBD2 (7 bases). Germline V CDR1 and CDR2: MNHEY, SMNVEV (reference sequence). Trimming removed 6 bases at V and 7 bases at J, with 27 bases between. This CDR3 has 17 amino acids. Written as DNA, the CDR3 is TGTGCCAGCAGACCCCGGGGGGCCATAGGGGGTCGAGGGACCCAGTACTTC. This sequence encodes CASRPRGAIGGRGTQYF.

This clone turned up a few times. The gene calls are TRBV19 and TRBJ2-7, with a possible D match to TRBD2 (6 bases). This CDR3 is built from 14 residues. The germline CDR1 and CDR2 sequences are LNHDA and SQIVND (reference sequence). Trimming left V 3 bases short and J 3 bases short, with 12 bases between. Here the CDR3 reads CASSMEGLIYEQYF. CDR3 coding DNA: TGTGCCAGTAGTATGGAGGGATTGATCTACGAGCAGTACTTC.

About this clone itself: At one boundary the junction diverges from the germline segment, which might be a read error. V is TRBV11-2 and J is TRBJ1-2; no clear D. This CDR3 has 11 amino acids. The germline gives CDR1 SGHAT, CDR2 FQNNGV. The CDR3 region has the DNA TGTGCCAGCAGCTTAGGATTTGGGCGAGGCTTC. Protein sequence: CASSLGFGRGF. Based on the CDR3 plus reference TRBV11-2 and TRBJ1-2, the full variable domain is EAGVAQSPRYKIIEKRQSVAFWCNPISGHATLYWYQQILGQGPKLLIQFQNNGVVDDSQLPKDRFSAERLKGVDSTLKIQPAKLEDSAVYLCASSLGFGRGFGSGTRLTVV.

V gene TRBV25-1 combines with J gene TRBJ1-1, with 7 bases fitting TRBD1. The CDR3 consists of 14 residues. Trimming cost V 2 bases and J 6 bases; bases outside gene matches: 6. Germline CDR1 MGHDK, CDR2 SYGVNS. The CDR3 protein is CASSELRQGAEAFF. As DNA, the CDR3 is TGTGCCAGCAGTGAACTGAGACAGGGCGCTGAAGCTTTCTTT.

The V and J genes are TRBV29-1 and TRBJ2-7; 8 bases align to TRBD1. The J segment lost 3 bases and the V segment lost 4 bases, leaving 11 bases of the junction unmatched. The germline CDR1 and CDR2 sequences are SQVTM and ANQGSEA. The length of the CDR3 is 15 residues. CDR3 coding DNA: TGCAGCGTTGCCTCCAGGACAGGGTGGGACTACGAGCAGTACTTC. Protein: CSVASRTGWDYEQYF.

The table lists this clone with a few counts. This CDR3 reads CASKITTGGEQYF. The DNA of the CDR3 is TGTGCCAGCAAGATTACTACAGGGGGCGAGCAGTACTTC. This chain connects TRBV2 to TRBJ2-7, with 8 nucleotides matching TRBD1. Germline-derived CDR1 and CDR2 are SNHLY and FYNNEI. The CDR3 covers 13 residues. The J segment lost 6 bases and the V segment lost 7 bases, leaving 8 bases of the junction unmatched.

The gene calls are TRBV18 and TRBJ1-4; TRBD1 matches 7 bases. V lost 3 bases, J lost 3 bases, and 4 bases stayed unmatched. CDR3 size: 15 residues. The germline CDR1 and CDR2 sequences are KGHSH and LQKENI. The CDR3 coding sequence is TGTGCCAGCTCACCGCGACAGGGCTCTAATGAAAAACTGTTTTTT. The encoded protein is CASSPRQGSNEKLFF.